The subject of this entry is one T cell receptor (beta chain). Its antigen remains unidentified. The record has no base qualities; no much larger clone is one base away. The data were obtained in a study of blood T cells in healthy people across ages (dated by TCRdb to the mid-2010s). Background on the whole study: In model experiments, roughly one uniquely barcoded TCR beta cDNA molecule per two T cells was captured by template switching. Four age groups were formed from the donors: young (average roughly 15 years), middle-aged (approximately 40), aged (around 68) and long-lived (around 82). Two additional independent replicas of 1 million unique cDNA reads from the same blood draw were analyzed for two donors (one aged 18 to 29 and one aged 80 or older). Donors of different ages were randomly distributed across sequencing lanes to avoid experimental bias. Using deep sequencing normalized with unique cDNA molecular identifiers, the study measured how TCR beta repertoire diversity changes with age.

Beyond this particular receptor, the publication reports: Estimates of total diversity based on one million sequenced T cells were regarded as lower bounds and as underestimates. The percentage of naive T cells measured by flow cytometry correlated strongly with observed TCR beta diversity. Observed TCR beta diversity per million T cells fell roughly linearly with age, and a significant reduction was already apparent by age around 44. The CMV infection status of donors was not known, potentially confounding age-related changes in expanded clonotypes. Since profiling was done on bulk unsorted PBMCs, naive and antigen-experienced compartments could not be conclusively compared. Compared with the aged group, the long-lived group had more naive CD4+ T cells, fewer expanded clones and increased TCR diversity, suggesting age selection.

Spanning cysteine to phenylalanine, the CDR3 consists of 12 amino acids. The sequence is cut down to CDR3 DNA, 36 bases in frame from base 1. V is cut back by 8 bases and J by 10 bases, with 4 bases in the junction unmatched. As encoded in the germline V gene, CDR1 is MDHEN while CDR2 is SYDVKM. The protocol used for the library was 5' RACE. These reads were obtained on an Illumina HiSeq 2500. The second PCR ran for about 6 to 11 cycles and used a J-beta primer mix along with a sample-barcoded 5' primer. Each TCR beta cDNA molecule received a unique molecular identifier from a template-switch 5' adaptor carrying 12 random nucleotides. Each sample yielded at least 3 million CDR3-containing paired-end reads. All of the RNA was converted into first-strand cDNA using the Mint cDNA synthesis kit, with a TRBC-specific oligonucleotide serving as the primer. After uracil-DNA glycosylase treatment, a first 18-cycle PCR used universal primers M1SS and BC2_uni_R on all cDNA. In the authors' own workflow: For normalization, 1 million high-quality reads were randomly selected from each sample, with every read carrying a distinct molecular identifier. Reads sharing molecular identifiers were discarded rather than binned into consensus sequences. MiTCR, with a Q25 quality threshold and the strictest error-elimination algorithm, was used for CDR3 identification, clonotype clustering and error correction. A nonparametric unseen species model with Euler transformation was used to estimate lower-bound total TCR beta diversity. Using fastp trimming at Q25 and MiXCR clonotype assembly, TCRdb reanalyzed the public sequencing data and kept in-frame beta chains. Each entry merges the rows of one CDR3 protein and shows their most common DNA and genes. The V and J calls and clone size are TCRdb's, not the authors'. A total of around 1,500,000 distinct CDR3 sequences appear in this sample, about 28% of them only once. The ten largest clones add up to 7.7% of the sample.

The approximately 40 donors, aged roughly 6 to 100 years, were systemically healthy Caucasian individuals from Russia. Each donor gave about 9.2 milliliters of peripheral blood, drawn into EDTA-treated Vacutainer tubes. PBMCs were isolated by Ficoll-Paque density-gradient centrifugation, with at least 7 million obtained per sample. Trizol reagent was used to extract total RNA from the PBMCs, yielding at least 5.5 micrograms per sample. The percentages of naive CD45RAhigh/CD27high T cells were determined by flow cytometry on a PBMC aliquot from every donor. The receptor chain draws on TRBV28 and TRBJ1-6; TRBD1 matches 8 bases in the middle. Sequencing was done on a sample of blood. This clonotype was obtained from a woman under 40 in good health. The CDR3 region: CASCTGGSPLHF. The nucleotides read TGTGCCAGCTGCACAGGGGGATCACCCCTCCACTTT.